This T cell receptor (beta chain) was recorded in a study of beta chain features in type 1 diabetes listed by TCRdb under 2018. Context from the whole study: No differences in mean age, gender distribution, total cell number or subset yield were found between patients and healthy donors. Across all samples, around 100 million sorted cells were examined, and cell number per subset correlated strongly with RNA yield. In the study, recently diagnosed type 1 diabetes patients and matched healthy donors were compared on the TCRB repertoires of their sorted circulating CD4+ T cell subsets. Regulatory and stem cell-like memory subsets were obtained from only 8 patients and roughly 8 healthy donors, while naive and central memory subsets were obtained from all 30 or so donors. General conclusions and limits of the study: Shorter templates might have been favored by PCR, but patient and control samples were amplified and corrected together, so both groups would have been affected equally by any skew. Naive, central memory and regulatory TCRB repertoires appeared more similar among patients than among healthy donors. A moderate but significant shortening of TCRB CDR3 length was observed in type 1 diabetes patients in all four CD4+ subsets. Because small numbers of individuals were included in the HLA sub-analyses, any influence of HLA type on TCRB rearrangement was left unresolved. Patients with type 1 diabetes made fewer insertions and deleted more nucleotides at VDJ recombination sites, implying thymic rearrangement abnormalities. Because cDNA was sequenced instead of genomic DNA, highly expressing activated cells could be over-represented, though the groups showed no difference in activation or CD3 levels.

The entire isolated RNA was reverse transcribed using the High Capacity cDNA Reverse Transcription Kit, and thus expressed TCRB transcripts were sequenced. Deep immunoSEQ sequencing was performed on naive, central memory and regulatory T cell samples, with an average of approximately 4 million total reads per sample. Sorted cells were lysed in RLT buffer and RNA was extracted with DNase-treated RNeasy Micro or Mini kits, depending on cell number. Each cell subset was processed separately to prevent cross-contamination, with patient and healthy donor samples processed together. Using the immunoSEQ multiplex PCR, TCRB sequences were amplified from cDNA into 87-bp fragments spanning the CDR3 region. Amplicons were sequenced on the Illumina HiSeq platform. Under the source paper's analysis protocol: PCR bias was corrected computationally using synthetic template baselines, and reads within Hamming distance 2 were collapsed, with unmergeable singletons discarded. Reads were aligned to IMGT to assign V, D and J genes, CDR3 length, and insertions or deletions at six rearrangement sites. Within each subset, clonotype counts were normalized to sorted cell number, after which true diversity and Gini coefficients were computed with the tcR R package. The overlap coefficient, calculated on TCRB nucleotide sequences, was used to quantify repertoire sharing. As a proxy for the pre-selection repertoire, out-of-frame TCRB sequences from naive cells were analyzed. Not all clones reach the TCRdb copy of this immuneACCESS table, which keeps in-frame sequences only. Checked studies attribute under half of the gap to unresolved V genes and leave the rest unexplained. Clone size and the V and J calls come from that table; the DNA yielded D and trimming. Counted in this sample were 600,000 to 700,000 clones; roughly 13% of them appeared once. The ten top clones hold less than 0.025% of the sample.

Trimming at the junction amounts to 4 bases on V and 0 bases on J, and the germline ends lie 22 bases apart. The CDR3 runs 19 residues from the cysteine to the phenylalanine. Just the 57-base CDR3 DNA is kept, in frame starting at base 1. From a lookup of the germline V gene (reference sequence), CDR1 and CDR2 are PRHDT and FYEKMQ. From each donor, a single peripheral blood sample of about 100 mL on average was drawn into heparinised tubes. Naive, central memory, regulatory and stem cell-like memory CD4+ T cells were sorted on a BD FACSAria II using a panel including CD45RO, CCR7, CD25, CD127, CD95 and CD27. Every sorted population had a purity above 95%. PBMCs were isolated right away by Lymphoprep density gradient centrifugation and were stained directly, without culture. To minimize batch effects, samples were stained and sorted in pairs, one healthy donor with one patient per experiment. This clone has more than one count but fewer than ten. It has no known antigen specificity. Per-nucleotide qualities are absent, and no much larger clonotype sits a single base away.

This chain joins TRBV13 to TRBJ2-4, with the D segment possibly TRBD1 or TRBD2, each aligning over 5 bases. Sequencing input: naive CD4+ T cells from blood. What this sample's cell subset or site label stands for: true naive CD4+ T cells. This clonotype originated in a man aged 18 to 29 with type 1 diabetes. Read as DNA, the sequence is TGTGCCAGCAGCTCCCGTGGGGCAGCCGGCGGACTAGCCAAAAACATTCAGTACTTC. It translates as CASSSRGAAGGLAKNIQYF.